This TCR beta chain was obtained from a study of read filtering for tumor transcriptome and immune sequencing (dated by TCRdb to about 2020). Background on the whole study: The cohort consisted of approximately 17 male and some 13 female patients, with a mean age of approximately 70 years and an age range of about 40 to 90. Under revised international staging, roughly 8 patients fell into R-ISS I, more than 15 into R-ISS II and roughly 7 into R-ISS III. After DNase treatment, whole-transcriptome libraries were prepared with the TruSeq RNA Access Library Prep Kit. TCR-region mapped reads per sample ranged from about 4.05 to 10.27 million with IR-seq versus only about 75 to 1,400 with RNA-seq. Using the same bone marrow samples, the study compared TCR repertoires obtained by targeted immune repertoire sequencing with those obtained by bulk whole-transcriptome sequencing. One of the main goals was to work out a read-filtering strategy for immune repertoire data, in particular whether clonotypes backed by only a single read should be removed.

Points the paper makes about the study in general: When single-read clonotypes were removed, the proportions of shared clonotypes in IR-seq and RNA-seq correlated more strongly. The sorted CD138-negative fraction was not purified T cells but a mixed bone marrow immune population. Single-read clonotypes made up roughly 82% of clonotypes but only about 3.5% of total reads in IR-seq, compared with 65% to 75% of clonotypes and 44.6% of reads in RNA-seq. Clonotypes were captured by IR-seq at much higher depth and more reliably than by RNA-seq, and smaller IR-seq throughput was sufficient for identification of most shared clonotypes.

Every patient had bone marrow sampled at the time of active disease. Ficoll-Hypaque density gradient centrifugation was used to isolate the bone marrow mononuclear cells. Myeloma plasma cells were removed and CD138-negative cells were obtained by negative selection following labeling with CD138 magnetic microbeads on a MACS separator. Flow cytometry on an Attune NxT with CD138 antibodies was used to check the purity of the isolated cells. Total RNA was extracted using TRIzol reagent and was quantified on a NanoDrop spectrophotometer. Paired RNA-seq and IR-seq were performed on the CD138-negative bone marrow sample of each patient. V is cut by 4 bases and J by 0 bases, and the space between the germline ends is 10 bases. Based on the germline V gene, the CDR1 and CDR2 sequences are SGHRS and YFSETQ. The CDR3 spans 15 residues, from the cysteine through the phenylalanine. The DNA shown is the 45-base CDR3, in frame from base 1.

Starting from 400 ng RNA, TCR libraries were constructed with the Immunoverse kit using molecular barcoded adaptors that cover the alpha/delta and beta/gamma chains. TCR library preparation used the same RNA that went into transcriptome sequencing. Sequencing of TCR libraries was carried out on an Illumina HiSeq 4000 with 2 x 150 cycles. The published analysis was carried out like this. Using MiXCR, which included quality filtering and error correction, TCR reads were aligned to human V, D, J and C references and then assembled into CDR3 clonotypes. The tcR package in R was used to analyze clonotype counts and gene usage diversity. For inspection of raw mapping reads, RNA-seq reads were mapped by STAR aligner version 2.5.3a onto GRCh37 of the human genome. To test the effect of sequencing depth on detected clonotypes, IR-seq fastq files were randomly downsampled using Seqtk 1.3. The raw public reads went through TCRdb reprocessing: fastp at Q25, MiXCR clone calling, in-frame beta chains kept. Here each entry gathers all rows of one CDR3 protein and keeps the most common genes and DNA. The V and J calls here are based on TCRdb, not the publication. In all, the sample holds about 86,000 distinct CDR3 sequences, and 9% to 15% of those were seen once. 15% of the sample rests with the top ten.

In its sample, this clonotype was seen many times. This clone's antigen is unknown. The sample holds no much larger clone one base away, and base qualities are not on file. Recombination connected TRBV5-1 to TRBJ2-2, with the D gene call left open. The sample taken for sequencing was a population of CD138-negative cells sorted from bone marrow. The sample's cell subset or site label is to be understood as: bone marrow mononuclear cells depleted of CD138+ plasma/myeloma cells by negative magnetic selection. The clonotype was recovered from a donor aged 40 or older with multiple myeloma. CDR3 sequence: CASSVDLSNTGELFF. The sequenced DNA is TGCGCCAGCAGCGTGGACCTATCGAACACCGGGGAGCTGTTTTTT.